This TCR beta chain was recorded in a study of blood T cell repertoires in COVID-19. Overall study context: The samples span acute and convalescent COVID-19 from the United States, Italy and Spain.

Enrollees, about 18 to 95 years old, lived in about two dozen US areas. Among Cohort 3 donors, those recovered had two negative PCRs, clearance, or symptom resolution. The germline V gene encodes CDR1 MDHEN and CDR2 SYDVKM. V lost 7 bases and J 3 bases, leaving 15 bases between the germline ends. The CDR3 length is 15 residues. Original analysis: Cell counts per sample came from amplifying reference gene primers. This table comes from immunoSEQ multiplex PCR, and its TCRdb copy is limited to in-frame clones, with some not included. V and J calls and clone size are as listed in that table; D and trimming were resolved from the DNA. The table has some 150,000 clones, approximately 80% seen once.

V usage is TRBV28 and J usage is TRBJ1-4, with unresolved D. The sample comprised PBMCs or T cells enriched from blood (not recorded which). The origin of this receptor is a man aged 50 to 60 who had recovered from COVID-19. The chain's CDR3 is CASTRRGRPNEKLFF. The CDR3 DNA reads as TGTGCCAGCACCCGCCGAGGGAGGCCTAATGAAAAACTGTTTTTT.